This passage covers 19 T cell receptor beta chains from one sample sequenced in a study of blood T cells in healthy people across ages. Through a sample-barcoded 5' primer and a J-beta primer mix, a second PCR was run for 7 to 11 cycles. A single record per CDR3 protein comes from TCRdb applying MiXCR to the 5' RACE reads. In the table there are 650,000 to 1,000,000 distinct CDR3 sequences, about 34% of which are singletons. The sequencing input was blood. The receptors derive from a man aged 18 to 29 in good health.

With regard to this clonotype: A clone one base away is much larger, so this may be a read error. The V call is TRBV7-2, the J call TRBJ2-7; no clear D. Germline V gene data show CDR1 as SGHTA and CDR2 as FQGNSA. This CDR3 is 12 amino acids long. The CDR3 loop is CASQDVSCEQYF. The DNA of the CDR3 is TGTGCCAGCCAAGACGTCTCCTGCGAGCAGTACTTC.

This clonotype was picked up a small number of times. This chain uses TRBV4-3 with TRBJ2-1; D possibly corresponds to TRBD1 (5 bases). The germline V gene encodes CDR1 LGHNA and CDR2 YSLEER. CDR3 size: 12 residues. Trimming shortened V by 4 bases and J by 10 bases, and 11 bases separated the two germline ends. CDR3 in DNA: TGCGCCAGCAGCCCCGGACAAGGCGAGCAGTTCTTC. Translated: CASSPGQGEQFF.

J is TRBJ2-1 and V is TRBV10-3; D perhaps matches TRBD1 (6 bases). Germline CDR1 reads ENHRY; CDR2 reads SYGVKD. This CDR3 has 15 amino acids. V shed 0 bases and J shed 1 base, with 7 bases lying between them. CDR3 amino acids: CAISESRGSYNEQFF. For the CDR3, the DNA is TGTGCCATCAGTGAGTCAAGGGGGTCCTACAATGAGCAGTTCTTC.

As DNA, the CDR3 is TGTGCCAGCAGTTTGGGGGACGGTGTTAAAAATTCACCCCTCCACTTT. Residues: CASSLGDGVKNSPLHF. The gene calls are TRBV12-3 or TRBV12-4 and TRBJ1-6, with D possibly matching TRBD1 (5 bases). V was shortened by 3 bases and J by 7 bases, with 16 bases between the two germline ends. The CDR3 runs 16 residues.

This clonotype came up a few times. The gene calls are TRBV9 and TRBJ2-5; 10 nucleotides agree with TRBD2. Germline assignment: CDR1 SGDLS and CDR2 YYNGEE. CDR3 length: 15 residues. V lost 7 bases to trimming and J lost 1 base; unmatched junction nucleotides: 7. The CDR3 protein is CASSASGGFQETQYF. In DNA form, the CDR3 reads TGTGCCAGCTCCGCTAGCGGGGGCTTCCAAGAGACCCAGTACTTC.

A few counts support this clonotype. The chain combines TRBV4-2 with TRBJ2-3, with 13 bases fitting TRBD2. CDR1 and CDR2 (germline): LGHNA, YNFKEQ. The CDR3 extends over 18 amino acids. J gave up 0 bases and V 0 bases, and 3 bases lay outside the gene matches. CDR3 loop: CASSQDRTSGGSTDTQYF. The CDR3 DNA follows: TGTGCCAGCAGCCAAGACCGGACTAGCGGGGGTAGCACAGATACGCAGTATTTT.

This clonotype was found a few times. This chain uses TRBV7-2 with TRBJ2-7, with D uncertain. V lost 2 bases and J 7 bases, leaving 15 bases between the germline ends. The germline V gene encodes CDR1 SGHTA and CDR2 FQGNSA. This CDR3 comprises 14 residues. As DNA, the CDR3 is TGTGCCAGCAGCTTACGGGCCCCCCAAGATGAGCAGTACTTC. This translates into CASSLRAPQDEQYF.

This chain connects TRBV20-1 to TRBJ2-1, with 9 bases that match TRBD2. V lost 3 bases to trimming and J lost 8 bases; unmatched junction nucleotides: 11. This CDR3 region has 15 residues. From germline, CDR1 is DFQATT and CDR2 SNEGSKA (reference sequence). CDR3 nucleotides: TGCAGTGCTAGTGGCGGGGGGGGGAAGGTGTATGAGCAGTTCTTC. Translating gives CSASGGGGKVYEQFF.

This clonotype showed up just once. This chain links TRBV7-2 with TRBJ2-7; D possibly corresponds to TRBD1 (6 bases). The J call may be wrong; the DNA end is better matched by TRBJ2-5. The CDR3 is 17 residues long. Germline values: CDR1 SGHTA, CDR2 FQGNSA. In DNA form, the CDR3 reads TGTGCCAGCAGCTTAGGCCCCTGGTCAGGGGATGGAGAGACCCAGTACTTC. It specifies CASSLGPWSGDGETQYF.

This sequence joins TRBV24-1 and TRBJ2-7; 13 bases match TRBD2. The CDR3 is 17 residues long. The germline CDR1 and CDR2 sequences are KGHDR and SFDVKD. Unmatched junction bases numbered 10, after V lost 2 bases and J lost 7 bases. CDR3 in amino acids: CATSDSRTSGSFYEQYF. CDR3 nucleotides: TGTGCCACCAGTGATTCCCGGACTAGCGGGAGTTTCTATGAGCAGTACTTC.

The V gene is TRBV7-9, the J gene TRBJ1-1; D not resolved. Germline values: CDR1 SEHNR, CDR2 FQNEAQ (reference sequence). The CDR3 is made up of 18 amino acids. Between the trimmed V and J ends, which lost 1 base and 1 base, there was a span of 19 bases. This chain's CDR3 is CASSLVPNLVSRNTEAFF. The CDR3 DNA follows: TGTGCCAGCAGCTTAGTTCCCAACCTGGTCTCCCGGAACACTGAAGCTTTCTTT. Together with reference TRBV7-9 and TRBJ1-1, the CDR3 gives the full variable domain: DTGVSQNPRHKITKRGQNVTFRCDPISEHNRLYWYRQTLGQGPEFLTYFQNEAQLEKSRLLSDRFSAERPKGSFSTLEIQRTEQGDSAMYLCASSLVPNLVSRNTEAFFGQGTRLTVV.

At least ten counts were recorded for this clonotype. V is TRBV4-1 and J is TRBJ1-2; 9 bases match TRBD1. The germline V gene encodes CDR1 MGHRA and CDR2 YSYEKL. The CDR3 extends over 17 amino acids. Trimming at V came to 2 bases and at J to 0 bases, leaving 7 bases not matched to a gene. The CDR3 spells CASSQQHGTGTNYGYTF. For the CDR3, the DNA is TGCGCCAGCAGCCAACAACACGGGACAGGGACTAACTATGGCTACACCTTC.

This rearrangement joins TRBV27 to TRBJ1-6, with TRBD1 matching over 9 bases. Unmatched junction bases numbered 4, after V lost 5 bases and J lost 5 bases. There are 15 residues in the CDR3. Germline V gene sequence: CDR1 MNHEY, CDR2 SMNVEV (reference sequence). The CDR3 sequence is CASSRGDRDNSPLHF. As DNA, the CDR3 is TGTGCCAGCAGTCGGGGGGACAGGGATAATTCACCCCTCCACTTT.

Only a few counts were recorded for this clonotype. This rearrangement joins TRBV4-1 to TRBJ1-1; D uncertain. CDR1 is MGHRA, CDR2 YSYEKL, per germline. The CDR3 covers 13 residues. V was cut by 1 base and J by 1 base, with 4 bases left in between. The CDR3 coding sequence is TGCGCCAGCAGCCAAGCCCAGAACACTGAAGCTTTCTTT. This sequence encodes CASSQAQNTEAFF.

Only a few counts were recorded for this clonotype. The V gene is TRBV5-1, the J gene TRBJ1-1; 9 bases are a match to TRBD1. The CDR3 consists of 17 residues. Trimming at V came to 4 bases and at J to 2 bases, leaving 12 bases not matched to a gene. The V gene's germline CDR1 is SGHRS and CDR2 YFSETQ. In nucleotides, the CDR3 is TGCGCCAGCAGCGTCCGGGACAGGGCGCTCGGAAACACTGAAGCTTTCTTT. It encodes CASSVRDRALGNTEAFF.

V and J are TRBV12-3 or TRBV12-4 and TRBJ1-1, with D tentatively TRBD1 (6 bases). The CDR3 is 13 amino acids. V was pared by 6 bases and J by 5 bases, with 13 bases between. The CDR3 DNA follows: TGTGCCAGCAGGACCCGACAGGCGACTGAAGCTTTCTTT. Residues: CASRTRQATEAFF.

This clonotype occurred a few times. This rearrangement joins TRBV7-2 to TRBJ1-2, with 7 nucleotides matching TRBD1. Germline lookup yields CDR1 SGHTA and CDR2 FQGNSA. This CDR3 spans 13 amino acids. V dropped 4 bases and J dropped 10; count of bases not matched to a gene: 9. CDR3 coding DNA: TGTGCCAGCAGCTCGCCGGGACAGATGGTCTACACCTTC. Its translation is CASSSPGQMVYTF.

This clonotype was observed a few times. The chain joins TRBV20-1 to TRBJ2-5; possibly TRBD1 for D (6 bases). The CDR3 contains 17 residues. Germline V gene sequence: CDR1 DFQATT, CDR2 SNEGSKA (reference sequence). V lost 3 bases and J 3 bases, leaving 23 bases between the germline ends. The CDR3, as DNA: TGCAGTGCTAGGCTCCCCGGGGCCGCAGGGGTTGAAGAGACCCAGTACTTC. This sequence encodes CSARLPGAAGVEETQYF.

This clonotype was observed a handful of times. This rearrangement joins TRBV28 to TRBJ2-1; 8 nucleotides match TRBD1. Germline V CDR1 and CDR2: MDHEN, SYDVKM. The CDR3 is 15 amino acids. V shed 11 bases, J shed 9 bases, and the junction held 18 bases outside the gene matches. The CDR3 is CASNPPGTGITEQFF. The CDR3 DNA reads TGTGCCTCGAACCCCCCGGGGACAGGCATCACTGAGCAGTTCTTC.